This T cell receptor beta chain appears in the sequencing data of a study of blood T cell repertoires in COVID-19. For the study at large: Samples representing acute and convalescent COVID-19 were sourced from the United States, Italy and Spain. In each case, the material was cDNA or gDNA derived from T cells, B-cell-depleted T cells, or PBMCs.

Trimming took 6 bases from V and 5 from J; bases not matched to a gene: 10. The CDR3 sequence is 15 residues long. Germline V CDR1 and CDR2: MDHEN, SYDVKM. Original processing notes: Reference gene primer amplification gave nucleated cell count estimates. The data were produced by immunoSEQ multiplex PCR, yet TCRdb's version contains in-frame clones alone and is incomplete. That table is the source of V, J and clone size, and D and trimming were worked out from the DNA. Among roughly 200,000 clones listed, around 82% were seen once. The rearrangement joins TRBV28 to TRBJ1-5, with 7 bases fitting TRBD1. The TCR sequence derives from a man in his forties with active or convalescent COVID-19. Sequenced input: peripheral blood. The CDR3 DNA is TGTGCCAGCAGGGGACCAGGGACAGACTATCAGCCCCAGCATTTT. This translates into CASRGPGTDYQPQHF.